The 5 T cell receptor beta chains below were found in one sample sequenced in a study of blood T cells in healthy people across ages. PCR was performed a second time for about 7 to 12 cycles using a sample-barcoded 5' primer and a J-beta primer mix. Using its own MiXCR run on the 5' RACE reads, TCRdb lists one record per CDR3 protein. Of about 680,000 distinct CDR3 sequences in the sample, around 45% were seen once. The specimen was blood. The receptor source for this set is an older woman in good health.

This clonotype appeared a few times. The rearrangement links TRBV27 to TRBJ2-7; 12 bases are a match to TRBD2. This CDR3 is built from 17 residues. Germline-derived CDR1 and CDR2 are MNHEY and SMNVEV (reference sequence). J was trimmed by 3 bases and V by 4 bases; bases with no gene match: 10. The CDR3 region is CASSSTSPTSGSYEQYF. In nucleotides, the CDR3 is TGTGCCAGCAGTTCAACCTCCCCGACTAGCGGGAGCTACGAGCAGTACTTC.

V usage is TRBV12-3 or TRBV12-4 and J usage is TRBJ2-7; D perhaps matches TRBD1 (7 bases). V lost 9 bases and J 3 bases, leaving 15 bases between the germline ends. The CDR3 extends over 13 amino acids. This CDR3 reads CASAGQGDYEQYF. The CDR3 DNA is TGTGCCAGTGCGGGGCAGGGGGACTACGAGCAGTACTTC.

V is TRBV29-1 and J is TRBJ2-7; possibly TRBD2 for D (6 bases). Trimming left V 7 bases short and J 5 bases short, with 21 bases between. Germline loops: CDR1 SQVTM, CDR2 ANQGSEA. This CDR3 is 14 amino acids long. The CDR3 DNA sequence: TGCAGCGGTGGAAGGGCGGGACCAGCCGACGAGCAGTACTTC. It is translated as CSGGRAGPADEQYF.

The CDR3 sequence is CASSSGGQIAKNIQYF. CDR3 coding DNA: TGTGCCAGCAGTTCCGGGGGACAGATAGCCAAAAACATTCAGTACTTC. This chain connects TRBV28 to TRBJ2-4, with a tentative D call TRBD1 (7 bases). Germline-derived CDR1 and CDR2 are MDHEN and SYDVKM. The CDR3 is 16 residues long. Trimming removed 4 bases at V and 0 bases at J, with 13 bases between.

This clonotype showed up just a few times. V and J are TRBV29-1 and TRBJ2-3; D is ambiguous. The CDR3 has 12 residues. Looked up from germline, CDR1 is SQVTM and CDR2 is ANQGSEA. The V gene lost 2 bases and the J gene lost 7 bases, with 10 bases spanning the gap. CDR3: CSVERARNTQYF. The DNA for the CDR3 is TGCAGCGTTGAAAGGGCGAGGAATACGCAGTATTTT.